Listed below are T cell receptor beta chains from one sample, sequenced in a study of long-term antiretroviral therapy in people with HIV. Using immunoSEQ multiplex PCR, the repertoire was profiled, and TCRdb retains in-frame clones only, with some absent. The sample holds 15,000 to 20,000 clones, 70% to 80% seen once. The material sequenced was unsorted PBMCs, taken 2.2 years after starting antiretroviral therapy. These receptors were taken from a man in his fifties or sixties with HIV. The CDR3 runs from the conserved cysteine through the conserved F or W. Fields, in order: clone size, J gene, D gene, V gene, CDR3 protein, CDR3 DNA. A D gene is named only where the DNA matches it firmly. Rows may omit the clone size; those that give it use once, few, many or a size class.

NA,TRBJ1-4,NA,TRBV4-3,CASSQEIVPPNEKLFF,TGCGCCAGCAGCCAAGAAATAGTCCCGCCTAATGAAAAACTGTTTTTT
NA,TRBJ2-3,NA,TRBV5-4,CASSLDRVTDTQYF,TGTGCCAGCAGCTTGGACAGGGTCACAGATACGCAGTATTTT
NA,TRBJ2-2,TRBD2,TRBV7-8,CASSEQKLAGGGTGELFF,TGTGCCAGCTCCGAGCAAAAACTAGCGGGAGGGGGCACCGGGGAGCTGTTTTTT
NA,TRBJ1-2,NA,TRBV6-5,CASRLDRGPGYGYTF,TGTGCCAGCAGATTGGACCGGGGTCCGGGATATGGCTACACCTTC
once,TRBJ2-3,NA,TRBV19,CASSIGGAGRSDTQYF,TGTGCCAGTAGTATAGGGGGTGCGGGAAGAAGCGATACGCAGTATTTT
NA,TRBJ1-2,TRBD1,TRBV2,CASSGTGWGYTF,TGTGCCAGCAGTGGGACAGGGTGGGGCTACACCTTC
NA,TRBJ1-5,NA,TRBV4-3,CASNPGRSNQPQHF,TGCGCCAGCAACCCGGGACGGTCCAATCAGCCCCAGCATTTT
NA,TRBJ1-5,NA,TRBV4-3,CASSQHISNQPQHF,TGCGCCAGCAGCCAACATATTAGCAATCAGCCCCAGCATTTT
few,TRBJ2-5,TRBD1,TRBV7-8,CASSLATGGGSAQYF,TGTGCCAGCAGCTTAGCCACAGGGGGCGGGTCAGCCCAGTACTTC
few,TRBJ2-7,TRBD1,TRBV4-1,CASSPSTGLSSYEQYF,TGCGCCAGCAGCCCGTCGACAGGGTTAAGCTCCTACGAGCAGTACTTC
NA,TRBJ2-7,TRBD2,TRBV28,CASSPNGREISYEQYF,TGTGCCAGCAGTCCCAATGGGCGGGAGATCTCCTACGAGCAGTACTTC
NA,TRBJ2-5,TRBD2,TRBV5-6,CASSLRAGGPQETQYF,TGTGCCAGCAGCCTCCGAGCGGGGGGCCCCCAAGAGACCCAGTACTTC
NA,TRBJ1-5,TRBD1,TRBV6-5,CASSRTGGHNQPQHF,TGTGCCAGCAGTCGGACAGGGGGGCACAATCAGCCCCAGCATTTT
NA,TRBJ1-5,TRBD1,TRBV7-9,CASSRQGGGNQPQHF,TGTGCCAGCAGCCGACAGGGCGGTGGCAATCAGCCCCAGCATTTT
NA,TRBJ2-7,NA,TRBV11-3,CASSLGPIPAYEQYF,TGTGCCAGCAGCTTGGGGCCTATTCCTGCCTACGAGCAGTACTTC
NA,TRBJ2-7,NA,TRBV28,CASSPPGRVYEQYF,TGTGCCAGCAGCCCTCCCGGCAGGGTCTACGAGCAGTACTTC
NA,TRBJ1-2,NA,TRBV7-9,CASSLGGALGYTF,TGTGCCAGCAGCTTAGGGGGGGCCCTTGGCTACACCTTC
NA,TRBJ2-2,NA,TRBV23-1,CASSQSDFAGELFF,TGCGCCAGCAGTCAATCGGACTTCGCCGGGGAGCTGTTTTTT
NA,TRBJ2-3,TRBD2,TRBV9,CASSVALAEDTQYF,TGTGCCAGCAGCGTAGCACTAGCGGAAGATACGCAGTATTTT
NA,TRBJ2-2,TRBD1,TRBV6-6,CASSPTDRGLTGELFF,TGTGCCAGCAGCCCCACCGACAGGGGGCTCACCGGGGAGCTGTTTTTT
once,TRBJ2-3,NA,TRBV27,CASSYSMGEFTDTQYF,TGTGCCAGCAGCTACTCGATGGGAGAATTCACAGATACGCAGTATTTT
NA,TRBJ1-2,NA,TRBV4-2,CASSQDKTYGYTF,TGTGCCAGCAGCCAAGACAAGACCTATGGCTACACCTTC
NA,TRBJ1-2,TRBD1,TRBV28,CASSLQGAWYYGYTF,TGTGCCAGCAGCCTACAGGGGGCGTGGTACTATGGCTACACCTTC
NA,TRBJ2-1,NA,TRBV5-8,CASSFMGQGNEQFF,TGTGCCAGCAGCTTCATGGGGCAGGGTAATGAGCAGTTCTTC
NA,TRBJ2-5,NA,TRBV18,CASSPQETQYF,TGTGCCAGCTCACCACAAGAGACCCAGTACTTC
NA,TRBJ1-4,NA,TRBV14,CASSPDLGRRSKLFF,TGTGCCAGCAGCCCCGACCTCGGGCGAAGGTCAAAACTGTTTTTT
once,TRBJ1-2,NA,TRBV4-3,CASSQGAGHDYGYTF,TGCGCCAGCAGCCAAGGGGCAGGGCATGACTATGGCTACACCTTC
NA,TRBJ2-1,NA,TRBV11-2,CASSLVMSYNEQFF,TGTGCCAGCAGCTTAGTCATGTCCTACAATGAGCAGTTCTTC
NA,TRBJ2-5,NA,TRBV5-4,CASRQFSTGQETQYF,TGTGCCAGCAGACAATTTTCGACGGGCCAAGAGACCCAGTACTTC
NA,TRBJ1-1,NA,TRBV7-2,CASSLAGTMNTEAFF,TGTGCCAGCAGCTTAGCCGGAACCATGAACACTGAAGCTTTCTTT
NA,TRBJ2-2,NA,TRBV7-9,CASSLGGANTGELFF,TGTGCCAGCAGCTTAGGGGGGGCGAACACCGGGGAGCTGTTTTTT
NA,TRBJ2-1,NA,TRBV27,CASSLSGGIFHEQFF,TGTGCCAGCAGTTTATCAGGGGGGATATTTCATGAGCAGTTCTTC
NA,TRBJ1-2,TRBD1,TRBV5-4,CASRDGQGTGYGYTF,TGTGCCAGCAGGGATGGACAGGGGACGGGCTATGGCTACACCTTC
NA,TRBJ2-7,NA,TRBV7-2,CASSPDPRDYEQYF,TGTGCCAGCAGTCCCGACCCGAGGGATTACGAGCAGTACTTC
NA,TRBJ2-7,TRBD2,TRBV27,CASSPRRTSYEQYF,TGTGCCAGCAGTCCAAGACGGACTAGCTACGAGCAGTACTTC
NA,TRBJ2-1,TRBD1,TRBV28,CASSNRDREGRYNEQFF,TGTGCCAGCAGTAACCGGGACAGGGAGGGTCGGTACAATGAGCAGTTCTTC
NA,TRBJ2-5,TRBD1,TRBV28,CASRRRDRVMETQYF,TGTGCCAGCAGGCGCCGGGACAGGGTGATGGAGACCCAGTACTTC
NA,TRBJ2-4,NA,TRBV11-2,CASSLERTYRVRPKNIQYF,TGTGCCAGCAGCTTAGAGAGGACCTACCGGGTCCGGCCCAAAAACATTCAGTACTTC
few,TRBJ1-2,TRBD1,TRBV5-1,CASRNDRVYGYTF,TGCGCCAGCAGGAACGACAGGGTCTATGGCTACACCTTC
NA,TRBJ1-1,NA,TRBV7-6,CASSPTGTEAFF,TGTGCCAGCAGCCCGACAGGCACTGAAGCTTTCTTT
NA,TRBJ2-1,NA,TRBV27,CASSFYNEQFF,TGTGCCAGCAGTTTCTACAATGAGCAGTTCTTC
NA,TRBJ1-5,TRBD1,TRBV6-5,CASRPDRGGNQPQHF,TGTGCCAGCAGACCTGACAGGGGCGGGAATCAGCCCCAGCATTTT
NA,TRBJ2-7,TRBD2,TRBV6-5,CASRPRDYHPYEQYF,TGTGCCAGCAGACCTAGGGACTACCATCCGTACGAGCAGTACTTC
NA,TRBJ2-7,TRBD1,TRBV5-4,CASSGTGEPFYEQYF,TGTGCCAGCAGCGGGACAGGGGAACCCTTTTACGAGCAGTACTTC
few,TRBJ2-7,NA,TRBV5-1,CASSLDRATYEQYF,TGCGCCAGCAGCTTGGACAGGGCCACCTACGAGCAGTACTTC
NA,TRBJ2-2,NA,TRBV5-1,CASSQGPTGELFF,TGCGCCAGCAGTCAGGGTCCCACCGGGGAGCTGTTTTTT
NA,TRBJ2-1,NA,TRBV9,CASGDASPWNEQFF,TGTGCCAGCGGGGACGCCAGTCCGTGGAATGAGCAGTTCTTC
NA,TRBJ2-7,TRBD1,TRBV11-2,CASTFGTGFEEQYF,TGTGCCAGCACCTTCGGGACAGGGTTCGAGGAGCAGTACTTC
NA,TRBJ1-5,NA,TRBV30,CAWSGLEQPQHF,TGTGCCTGGAGTGGGTTAGAGCAGCCCCAGCATTTT
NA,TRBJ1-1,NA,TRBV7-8,CASSFSPNTEAFF,TGTGCCAGCAGCTTTAGTCCGAACACTGAAGCTTTCTTT
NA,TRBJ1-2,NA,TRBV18,CASSTRDINGYTF,TGTGCCAGCTCTACCCGGGACATCAATGGCTACACCTTC
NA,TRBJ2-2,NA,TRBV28,CASSLSNRQNQFF,TGTGCCAGCAGTTTAAGTAACCGACAGAACCAGTTTTTT